The rows below give T cell receptor beta chains drawn from one sample of a study of CD8 T cells in Susac syndrome. TCRdb reanalysed the immunoSEQ multiplex PCR reads using MiXCR and keeps one entry per CDR3 protein. In the table there are around 150,000 distinct CDR3 sequences, 85% to 95% of which are singletons. The sequencing sample was made of CD8+ T cells from PBMCs. The source is a human donor with Susac syndrome. Each CDR3 is given with its conserved first and last residue. D genes are given only for firm matches. Expanded clones get a size class; other rows say once, few or many, or leave the size out.

size	D	J	V	DNA	CDR3
-	TRBD1	TRBJ2-7	TRBV7-8	TGTGCCAGCAGCACACCCGGGACAGCGACTGACGATCCCTACGAGCAGTACTTC	CASSTPGTATDDPYEQYF
-	-	TRBJ1-5	TRBV20-1	TGCAGTGCTGAGGGCAGCCGGGATCAGCCCCAGCATTTT	CSAEGSRDQPQHF
once	-	TRBJ2-1	TRBV20-1	TGCAGTGCCCACCAGTTCAATGAGCAGTTCTTC	CSAHQFNEQFF
-	-	TRBJ1-1	TRBV12-3/TRBV12-4	TGTGCCAGCAGTTTAAGCAGGGTGGATGAAGCTTTCTTT	CASSLSRVDEAFF
-	-	TRBJ2-7	TRBV9	TGTGCCAGCAGCCCTACGCCGGGGGTCTCCTACGAGCAGTACTTC	CASSPTPGVSYEQYF
-	-	TRBJ1-3	TRBV29-1	TGCAGCGCTTCCGGGTCCCCGAAGTCTAAATCTGGAAACACCATATATTTT	CSASGSPKSKSGNTIYF
-	-	TRBJ2-7	TRBV2	TGTGCCAGCAAGGGTACACCGTACGAGCAGTACTTC	CASKGTPYEQYF
-	-	TRBJ2-5	TRBV12-3/TRBV12-4	TGTGCCAGCAGTCCTATAGAAGAGACCCAGTACTTC	CASSPIEETQYF
-	-	TRBJ1-1	TRBV20-1	TGCAGTGCTGGGGACACTACTTACACTGAAGCTTTCTTT	CSAGDTTYTEAFF
-	TRBD1	TRBJ1-5	TRBV30	TGTGCCTGGAGTCGACAGGGGAGTCGGTGCAATCAGCCCCAGCATTTT	CAWSRQGSRCNQPQHF
-	-	TRBJ1-3	TRBV6-5	TGTGCCAGCAGTTACTCGATCTCCTCTGGAAACACCATATATTTT	CASSYSISSGNTIYF
-	-	TRBJ2-1	TRBV4-1	TGCGCCAGCAGTACACAGCCAAGCTCCTACAATGAGCAGTTCTTC	CASSTQPSSYNEQFF
-	-	TRBJ2-1	TRBV29-1	TGCAGCGTTGAAAAAGTTGATGGCGGAGGTAATGAGCAGTTCTTC	CSVEKVDGGGNEQFF
-	-	TRBJ2-6	TRBV4-1	TGCGCCAGCAGCCAACCGCTGGTCCCCTCTGGGGCCAACGTCCTGACTTTC	CASSQPLVPSGANVLTF
-	TRBD1	TRBJ2-5	TRBV3-1	TGTGCCAGCAGCCAAGAAAGGACAGGGTGGGAGACCCAGTACTTC	CASSQERTGWETQYF
-	-	TRBJ1-4	TRBV3-1	TGTGCCAGCAGCCAAGCCCGGGTGGATTCGAATGAAAAACTGTTTTTT	CASSQARVDSNEKLFF
-	-	TRBJ2-1	TRBV20-1	TGCAGTGCTCTGTCACGGACACACTACAATGAGCAGTTCTTC	CSALSRTHYNEQFF
-	-	TRBJ2-7	TRBV18	TGTGCCAGCTCAGAGACAGATTACGAGCAGTACTTC	CASSETDYEQYF
-	-	TRBJ1-4	TRBV13	TGTGCCAGCAGCTCGCAGGGGGAAAAACTGTTTTTT	CASSSQGEKLFF
-	-	TRBJ2-7	TRBV20-1	TGCAGTGCTAGTTTCCGGATATCCTACGAGCAGTACTTC	CSASFRISYEQYF
-	-	TRBJ2-2	TRBV29-1	TGCAGCGTTGAAGAGGGTGCTACCGGGGAGCTGTTTTTT	CSVEEGATGELFF
-	-	TRBJ2-4	TRBV7-8	TGTGCCAGCAGCTCGGCTGACAGCAAAAACATTCAGTACTTC	CASSSADSKNIQYF
-	-	TRBJ1-4	TRBV13	TGTGCCAGCAGCTTCCGGACAGACCCAACTAATGAAAAACTGTTTTTT	CASSFRTDPTNEKLFF
-	-	TRBJ2-1	TRBV5-1	TGCGCCAGCAGCTTGGTCGAGGGAATAGGTGAGCAGTTCTTC	CASSLVEGIGEQFF
-	-	TRBJ2-7	TRBV11-2	TGTGCCAGCAGCTTCCCTCCCGGGAGAATCGCCTACGAGCAGTACTTC	CASSFPPGRIAYEQYF
-	-	TRBJ2-3	TRBV7-3	TGTGCCAGCAGCAGGGGGGCCGGAGATACGCAGTATTTT	CASSRGAGDTQYF
-	-	TRBJ2-1	TRBV27	TGTGCCAGTTCGGGACTTCCGTACAATGAGCAGTTCTTC	CASSGLPYNEQFF
-	TRBD2	TRBJ2-3	TRBV19	TGTGCCAGTAGCGAGCGGGAAATAGATACGCAGTATTTT	CASSEREIDTQYF
-	-	TRBJ2-5	TRBV5-1	TGCGCCAGCAGCGTAATCCCAAAGGGTGGAGTAGAGACCCAGTACTTC	CASSVIPKGGVETQYF
few	-	TRBJ1-2	TRBV5-1	TGCGCCAGCAGCTTGATCTCCACGCCTGGGACGGCCTATGGCTACACCTTC	CASSLISTPGTAYGYTF
-	TRBD1	TRBJ1-1	TRBV6-1	TGTGCCAGCAGTGAAGCGACAGGGGGCGTAACTGAAGCTTTCTTT	CASSEATGGVTEAFF
once	-	TRBJ1-2	TRBV9	TGTGCCAGCAGCACCACCAATGGCTACACCTTC	CASSTTNGYTF
-	-	TRBJ2-6	TRBV12-3/TRBV12-4	TGTGCCAGCAGTTCCCCTGGGGCCAACGTCCTGACTTTC	CASSSPGANVLTF
-	TRBD1	TRBJ2-5	TRBV12-3/TRBV12-4	TGTGCCAGCAGCCCCTCCAGGGGGGAGACCCAGTACTTC	CASSPSRGETQYF
-	TRBD1	TRBJ1-2	TRBV9	TGTGCCAGCAGCGACACAGGGGGCGCGACTGGCTACACCTTC	CASSDTGGATGYTF
-	-	TRBJ1-5	TRBV20-1	TGCAGTGCTAGTGTCCCGGGATCTTATAGCAATCAGCCCCAGCATTTT	CSASVPGSYSNQPQHF
-	TRBD2	TRBJ2-5	TRBV9	TGTGCCAGCAGCGCCCAGGGACTAGCGGGAGTTCCCCAAGAGACCCAGTACTTC	CASSAQGLAGVPQETQYF
-	-	TRBJ1-1	TRBV7-9	TGTGCCAGCAGCTTATGGGGCTCGGGCGCTTTCTTT	CASSLWGSGAFF
-	-	TRBJ1-1	TRBV4-1	TGCGCCAGCAGCCAATTGGAATTCACTGAAGCTTTCTTT	CASSQLEFTEAFF
-	-	TRBJ1-2	TRBV14	TGTGCCAGCAGCCACAAACAAACACAGGTCTATGGCTACACCTTC	CASSHKQTQVYGYTF
-	-	TRBJ2-1	TRBV20-1	TGCAGTGCTATAGAACACTTTGAGAATGAGCAGTTCTTC	CSAIEHFENEQFF
-	TRBD2	TRBJ2-5	TRBV6-5	TGTGCCGCCACCCGGGGGGGGGACGAGACCCAGTACTTC	CAATRGGDETQYF
once	-	TRBJ2-3	TRBV9	TGTGCCAGCAGCCTGTCTACTAGCACAGATACGCAGTATTTT	CASSLSTSTDTQYF
-	-	TRBJ2-7	TRBV5-1	TGCGCCAGCAACCCGGTCTACGAGCAGTACTTC	CASNPVYEQYF
-	-	TRBJ2-1	TRBV2	TGTGCCAGCAGTGAAAGTCTCTCCTACAATGAGCAGTTCTTC	CASSESLSYNEQFF
-	TRBD1	TRBJ1-1	TRBV15	TGTGCCACCAGCAGCGACAGGGGAACCACTGAAGCTTTCTTT	CATSSDRGTTEAFF
-	-	TRBJ1-5	TRBV28	TGTGCCAGCACCCGGGGGAATCAGCCCCAGCATTTT	CASTRGNQPQHF
-	-	TRBJ1-5	TRBV6-5	TGTGCCAGCAGTTACTCAGGACCGACCGGATCGCAGCCCCAGCATTTT	CASSYSGPTGSQPQHF
-	TRBD2	TRBJ2-1	TRBV5-1	TGCGCCAGCAGCTTGGGACTAGCGGGAGGCGGGTGGAATGAGCAGTTCTTC	CASSLGLAGGGWNEQFF
-	-	TRBJ2-3	TRBV6-6	TGTGCCAGCTGGGGATTCGGGGCAACAGATACGCAGTATTTT	CASWGFGATDTQYF
-	TRBD2	TRBJ2-1	TRBV20-1	TGCAGTGCTAGAGATGAACTAGCGGGAGTGGTTGAGCAGTTCTTC	CSARDELAGVVEQFF